Detailed here is one T cell receptor beta chain. Participant ages covered roughly 18 to 89 years across about 22 US areas. Original processing methods: The authors estimated nucleated cell counts from reference gene primer amplification. TCRdb keeps only in-frame clones here, not all; method: immunoSEQ multiplex PCR. V, J and clone size reflect that table, while D and trimming were determined from the DNA. The sample carries approximately 210,000 clones, 70% to 90% recorded once. This sample was included in a study of blood T cell repertoires in COVID-19. Study background: COVID-19 samples collected from the United States, Italy and Spain covered acute and convalescent phases.

The ends were cut back, 0 bases at V and 7 bases at J, with 7 bases in the middle. The CDR3 is 13 residues long. Per germline, CDR1 MNHEY and CDR2 SMNVEV (reference sequence). This clonotype was obtained from a woman aged 50 to 65 with acute COVID-19. The sequencing sample was made of PBMCs or T cells enriched from blood (not recorded which). The chain has TRBV27 and TRBJ2-1; no firm D call. The CDR3 nucleotides read TGTGCCAGCAGTTTATCGGCCAGGAATGAGCAGTTCTTC. This codes for CASSLSARNEQFF.